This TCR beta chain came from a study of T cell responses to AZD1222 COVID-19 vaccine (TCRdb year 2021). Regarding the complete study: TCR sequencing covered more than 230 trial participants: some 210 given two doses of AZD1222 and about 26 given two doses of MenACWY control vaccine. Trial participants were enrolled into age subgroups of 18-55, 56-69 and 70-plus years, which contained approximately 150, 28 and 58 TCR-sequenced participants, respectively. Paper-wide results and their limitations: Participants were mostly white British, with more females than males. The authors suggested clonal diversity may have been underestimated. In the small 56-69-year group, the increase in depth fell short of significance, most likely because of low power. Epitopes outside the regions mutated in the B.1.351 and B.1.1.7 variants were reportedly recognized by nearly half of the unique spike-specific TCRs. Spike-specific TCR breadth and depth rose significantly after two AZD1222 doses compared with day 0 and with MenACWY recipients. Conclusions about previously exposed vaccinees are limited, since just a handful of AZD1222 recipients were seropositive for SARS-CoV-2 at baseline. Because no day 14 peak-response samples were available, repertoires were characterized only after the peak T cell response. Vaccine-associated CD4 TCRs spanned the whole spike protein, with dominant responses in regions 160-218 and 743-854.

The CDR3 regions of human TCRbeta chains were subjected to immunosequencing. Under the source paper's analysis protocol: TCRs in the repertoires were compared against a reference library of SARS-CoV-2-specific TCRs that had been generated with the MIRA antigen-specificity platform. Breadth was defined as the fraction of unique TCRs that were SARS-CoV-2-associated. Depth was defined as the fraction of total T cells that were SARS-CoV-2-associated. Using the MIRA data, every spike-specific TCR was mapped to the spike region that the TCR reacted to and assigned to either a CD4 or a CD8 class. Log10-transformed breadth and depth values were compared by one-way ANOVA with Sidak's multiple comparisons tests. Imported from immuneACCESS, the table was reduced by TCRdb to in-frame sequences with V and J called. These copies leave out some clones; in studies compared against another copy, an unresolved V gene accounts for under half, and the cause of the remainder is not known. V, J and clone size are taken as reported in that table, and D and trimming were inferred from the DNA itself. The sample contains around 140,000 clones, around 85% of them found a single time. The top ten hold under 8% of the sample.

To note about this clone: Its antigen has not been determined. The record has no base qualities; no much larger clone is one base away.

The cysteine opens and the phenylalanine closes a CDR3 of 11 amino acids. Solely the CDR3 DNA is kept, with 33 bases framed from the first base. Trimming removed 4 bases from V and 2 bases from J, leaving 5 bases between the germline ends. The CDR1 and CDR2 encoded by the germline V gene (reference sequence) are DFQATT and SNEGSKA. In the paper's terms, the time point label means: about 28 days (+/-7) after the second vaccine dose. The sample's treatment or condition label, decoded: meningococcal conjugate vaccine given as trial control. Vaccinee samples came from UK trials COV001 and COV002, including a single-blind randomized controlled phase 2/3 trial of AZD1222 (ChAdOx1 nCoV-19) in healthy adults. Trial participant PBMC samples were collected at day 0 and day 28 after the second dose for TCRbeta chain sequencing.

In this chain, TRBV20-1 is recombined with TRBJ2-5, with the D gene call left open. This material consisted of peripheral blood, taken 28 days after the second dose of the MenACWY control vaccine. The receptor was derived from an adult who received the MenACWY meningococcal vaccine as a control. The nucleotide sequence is TGCAGTGCTACAATTCAAGAGACCCAGTACTTC. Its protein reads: CSATIQETQYF.